Reported below is one TCR beta chain. This sample stems from a study of T cells in Graves' hyperthyroidism and ophthalmopathy. This CDR3 is 18 amino acids long. V was pared by 5 bases and J by 2 bases, with 17 bases of the junction left unmatched. Germline CDR1 reads DFQATT; CDR2 reads SNEGSKA (reference sequence). From RNA transcripts, TCR beta CDR3 regions were amplified. During a first-round RT-PCR of the TCR CDR3, the HTBI primer set was used. Via MiXCR, TCRdb re-called the multiplex PCR reads, giving one row per CDR3 protein. The repertoire holds 500,000 to 650,000 distinct CDR3 sequences, with 15% to 20% as singletons.

The specimen was blood. The genes are TRBV20-1 and TRBJ1-4, with 7 bases lining up with TRBD1. The clonotype comes from a man aged 40-49 years with Graves' ophthalmopathy. CDR3 amino acids: CSASQGLEYGLTNEKLFF. DNA of the CDR3: TGCAGTGCTTCACAGGGGCTAGAATACGGGCTCACTAATGAAAAACTGTTTTTT.